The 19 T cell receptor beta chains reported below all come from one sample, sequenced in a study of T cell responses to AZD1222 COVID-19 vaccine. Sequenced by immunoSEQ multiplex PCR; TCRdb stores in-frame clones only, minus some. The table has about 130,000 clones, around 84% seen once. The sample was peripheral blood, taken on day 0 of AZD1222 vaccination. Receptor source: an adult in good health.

As DNA, the CDR3 is TGTGCCAGCAGGATACCGGAGGACTCTCCCTCCTACGAGCAGTACTTC. It codes for CASRIPEDSPSYEQYF. This chain links TRBV25-1 with TRBJ2-7; possible D gene TRBD2, 5 bases. This CDR3 is 16 amino acids long. V was trimmed by 6 bases and J by 0 bases, leaving 18 bases between them. Germline values: CDR1 MGHDK, CDR2 SYGVNS.

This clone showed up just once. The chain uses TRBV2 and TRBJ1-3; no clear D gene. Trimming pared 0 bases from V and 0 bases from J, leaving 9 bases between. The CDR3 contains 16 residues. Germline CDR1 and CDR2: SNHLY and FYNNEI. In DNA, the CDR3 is TGTGCCAGCAGTGAAGCTAGGACTATCTCTGGAAACACCATATATTTT. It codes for CASSEARTISGNTIYF.

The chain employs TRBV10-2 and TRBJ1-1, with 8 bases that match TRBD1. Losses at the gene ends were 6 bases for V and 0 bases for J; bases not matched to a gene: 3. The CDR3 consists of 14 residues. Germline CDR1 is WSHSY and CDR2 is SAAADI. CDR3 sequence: CASRETGVNTEAFF. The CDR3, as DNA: TGCGCCAGCAGGGAGACAGGGGTGAACACTGAAGCTTTCTTT.

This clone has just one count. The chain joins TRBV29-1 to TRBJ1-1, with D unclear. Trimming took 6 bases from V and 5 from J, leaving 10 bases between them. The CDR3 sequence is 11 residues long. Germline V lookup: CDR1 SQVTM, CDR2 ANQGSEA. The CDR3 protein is CSVAPVTEAFF. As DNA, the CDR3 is TGCAGCGTAGCCCCGGTAACTGAAGCTTTCTTT.

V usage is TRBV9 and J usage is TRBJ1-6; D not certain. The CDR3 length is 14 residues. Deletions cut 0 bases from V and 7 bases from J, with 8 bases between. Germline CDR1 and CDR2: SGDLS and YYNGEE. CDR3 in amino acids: CASSVAQTNSPLHF. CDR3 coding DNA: TGTGCCAGCAGCGTAGCGCAGACCAATTCACCCCTCCACTTT. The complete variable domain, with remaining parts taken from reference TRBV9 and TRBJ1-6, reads DSGVTQTPKHLITATGQRVTLRCSPRSGDLSVYWYQQSLDQGLQFLIQYYNGEERAKGNILERFSAQQFPDLHSELNLSSLELGDSALYFCASSVAQTNSPLHFGNGTRLTVT.

The CDR3 sequence: CASSQARPGTSLGTTGNTIYF. DNA for the CDR3: TGCGCCAGCAGCCAAGCCCGTCCCGGGACAAGTTTGGGCACTACTGGAAACACCATATATTTT. The chain uses TRBV4-3 and TRBJ1-3; D possibly corresponds to TRBD1 (6 bases). The germline CDR1 and CDR2 sequences are LGHNA and YSLEER. The CDR3 length is 21 residues. V dropped 1 base and J dropped 2 bases, with 27 bases sitting between them.

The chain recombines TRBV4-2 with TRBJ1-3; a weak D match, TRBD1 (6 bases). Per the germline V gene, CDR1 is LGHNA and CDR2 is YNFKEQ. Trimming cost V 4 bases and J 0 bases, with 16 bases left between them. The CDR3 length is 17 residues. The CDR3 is CASSLPPDSVSGNTIYF. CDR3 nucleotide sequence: TGTGCCAGCAGCCTTCCTCCGGACAGCGTCTCTGGAAACACCATATATTTT.

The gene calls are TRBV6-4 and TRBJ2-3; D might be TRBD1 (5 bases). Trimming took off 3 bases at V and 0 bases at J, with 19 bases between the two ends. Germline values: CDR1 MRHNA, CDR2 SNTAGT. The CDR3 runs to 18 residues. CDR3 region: CASSEHDSDASSTDTQYF. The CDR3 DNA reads TGTGCCAGCAGTGAACATGACAGCGACGCGAGTAGCACAGATACGCAGTATTTT.

The CDR3 spells CAISESGQGQTQYF. The CDR3 coding sequence is TGTGCCATCAGTGAATCCGGACAGGGGCAGACCCAGTACTTC. This chain uses TRBV10-3 with TRBJ2-5, with 9 bases fitting TRBD1. The V segment lost 3 bases and the J segment 6 bases; nucleotides outside the gene matches: 5. The CDR3 totals 14 residues. Germline V CDR1 and CDR2: ENHRY, SYGVKD.

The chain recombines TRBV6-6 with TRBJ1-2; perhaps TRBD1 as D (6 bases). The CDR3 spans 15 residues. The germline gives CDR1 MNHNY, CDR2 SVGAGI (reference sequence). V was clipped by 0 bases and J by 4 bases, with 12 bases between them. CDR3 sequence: CASSYSAGGGYGYTF. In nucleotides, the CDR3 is TGTGCCAGCAGTTACTCGGCCGGGGGCGGCTATGGCTACACCTTC.

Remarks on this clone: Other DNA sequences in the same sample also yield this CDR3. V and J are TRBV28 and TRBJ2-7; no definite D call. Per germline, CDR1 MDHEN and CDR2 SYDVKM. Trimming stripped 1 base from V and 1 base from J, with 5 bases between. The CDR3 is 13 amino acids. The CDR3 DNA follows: TGTGCCAGCAGTTTATCACCTTCCTACGAGCAGTACTTC. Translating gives CASSLSPSYEQYF.

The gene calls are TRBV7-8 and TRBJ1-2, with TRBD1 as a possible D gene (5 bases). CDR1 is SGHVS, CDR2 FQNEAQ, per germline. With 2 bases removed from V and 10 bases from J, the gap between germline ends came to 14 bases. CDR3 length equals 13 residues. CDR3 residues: CASSLRSGTNYTF. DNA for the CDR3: TGTGCCAGCAGCTTAAGGTCGGGGACCAACTACACCTTC.

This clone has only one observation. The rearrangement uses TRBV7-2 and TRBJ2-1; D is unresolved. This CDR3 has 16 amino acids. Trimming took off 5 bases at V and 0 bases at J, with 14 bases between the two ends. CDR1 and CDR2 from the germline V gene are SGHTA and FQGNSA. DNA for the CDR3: TGTGCCAGCAGCCCCAGACCCAGAGGCTCCTACAATGAGCAGTTCTTC. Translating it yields CASSPRPRGSYNEQFF.

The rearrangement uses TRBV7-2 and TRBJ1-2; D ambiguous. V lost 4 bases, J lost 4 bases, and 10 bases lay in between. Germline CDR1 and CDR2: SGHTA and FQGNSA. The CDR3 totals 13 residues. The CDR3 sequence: CASSSSTIYGYTF. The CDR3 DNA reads TGTGCCAGCAGCTCCTCCACCATCTATGGCTACACCTTC. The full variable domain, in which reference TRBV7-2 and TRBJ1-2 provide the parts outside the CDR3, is GAGVSQSPSNKVTEKGKDVELRCDPISGHTALYWYRQSLGQGLEFLIYFQGNSAPDKSGLPSDRFSAERTGGSVSTLTIQRTQQEDSAVYLCASSSSTIYGYTFGSGTRLTVV.

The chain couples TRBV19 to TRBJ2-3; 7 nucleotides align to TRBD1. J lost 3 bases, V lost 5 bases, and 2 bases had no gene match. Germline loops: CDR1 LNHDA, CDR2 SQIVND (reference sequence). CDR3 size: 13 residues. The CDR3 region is CASSQDRTDTQYF. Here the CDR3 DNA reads TGTGCCAGTAGTCAGGACAGGACAGATACGCAGTATTTT. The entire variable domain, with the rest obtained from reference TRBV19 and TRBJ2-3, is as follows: DGGITQSPKYLFRKEGQNVTLSCEQNLNHDAMYWYRQDPGQGLRLIYYSQIVNDFQKGDIAEGYSVSREKKESFPLTVTSAQKNPTAFYLCASSQDRTDTQYFGPGTRLTVL.

The CDR3 region has the DNA TGTGCCAGCAGTTTTCGGACAGAGCGACCTAATCAGCCCCAGCATTTT. It encodes CASSFRTERPNQPQHF. V usage is TRBV6-5 and J usage is TRBJ1-5; TRBD1 might be the D (6 bases). Germline V gives CDR1 MNHEY, CDR2 SVGAGI. Deletions cut 4 bases from V and 4 bases from J, with 17 bases between. This CDR3 is built from 16 residues.

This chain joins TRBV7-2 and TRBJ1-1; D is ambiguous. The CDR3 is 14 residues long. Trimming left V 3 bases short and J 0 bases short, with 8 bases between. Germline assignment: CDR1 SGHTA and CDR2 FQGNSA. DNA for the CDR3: TGTGCCAGCAGCTTTGCGCGCTTGAACACTGAAGCTTTCTTT. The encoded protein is CASSFARLNTEAFF.

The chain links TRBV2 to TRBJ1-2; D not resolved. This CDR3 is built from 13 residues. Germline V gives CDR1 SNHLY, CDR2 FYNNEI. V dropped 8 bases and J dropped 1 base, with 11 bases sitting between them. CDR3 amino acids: CASPGGLNYGYTF. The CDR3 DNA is TGTGCCAGCCCGGGAGGCCTTAACTATGGCTACACCTTC. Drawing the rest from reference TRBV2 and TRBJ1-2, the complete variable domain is EPEVTQTPSHQVTQMGQEVILRCVPISNHLYFYWYRQILGQKVEFLVSFYNNEISEKSEIFDDQFSVERPDGSNFTLKIRSTKLEDSAMYFCASPGGLNYGYTFGSGTRLTVV.

The CDR3 nucleotides are TGTGCCAGCAGCCCGACAGCGACAGGGTCGAACCAAAACACCGGGGAGCTGTTTTTT. Amino acids: CASSPTATGSNQNTGELFF. The genes are TRBV7-2 and TRBJ2-2, with 7 positions matching TRBD1. V trimming: 5 bases; J trimming: 2 bases; junction bases outside the gene matches: 17. The CDR3 runs 19 residues. Per the germline V gene, CDR1 is SGHTA and CDR2 is FQGNSA.